This T cell receptor (beta chain) comes out of a study of response to subunit inactivated influenza vaccine. Study results and limitations: Every seasonal influenza vaccination brings in few new T cells, the authors suggested.

TCRdb independently ran MiXCR on the RT-PCR reads; one entry per CDR3 protein. The sample has about 780,000 distinct CDR3 sequences; less than 20% are singletons. J lost 3 bases, V lost 4 bases, and 5 bases had no gene match. Germline CDR1 is ENHRY and CDR2 is SYGVKD. There are 15 residues in the CDR3. This clonotype was seen a handful of times. Its antigen is as yet unknown. This material consisted of PBMCs from blood, taken about 5 days after vaccination. This chain connects TRBV10-3 to TRBJ1-2; TRBD1 matches at 10 bases. The sequence was collected from a man aged 50 or older who received an inactivated influenza vaccine. The CDR3 DNA follows: TGTGCCATCAGTGCCCGGGACAGGGGTGACTATGGCTACACCTTC. It encodes CAISARDRGDYGYTF.